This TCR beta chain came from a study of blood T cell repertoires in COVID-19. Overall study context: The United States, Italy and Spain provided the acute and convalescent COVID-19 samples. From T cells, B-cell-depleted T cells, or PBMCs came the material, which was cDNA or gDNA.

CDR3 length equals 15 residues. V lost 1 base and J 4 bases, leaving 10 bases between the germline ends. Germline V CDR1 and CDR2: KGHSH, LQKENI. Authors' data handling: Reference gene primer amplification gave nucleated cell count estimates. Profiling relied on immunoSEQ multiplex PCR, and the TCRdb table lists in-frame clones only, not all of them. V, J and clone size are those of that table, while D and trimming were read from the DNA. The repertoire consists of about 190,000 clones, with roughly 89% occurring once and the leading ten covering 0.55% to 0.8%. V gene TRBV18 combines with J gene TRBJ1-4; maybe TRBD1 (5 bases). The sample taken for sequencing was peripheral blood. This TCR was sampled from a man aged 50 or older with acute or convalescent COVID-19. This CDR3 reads CASSPQLTDNEKLFF. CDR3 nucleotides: TGTGCCAGCTCACCACAGTTGACAGATAATGAAAAACTGTTTTTT.